This TCR beta chain is from a study of blood T cell repertoires in COVID-19. Study-level background: Researchers got acute and convalescent COVID-19 samples from the United States, Italy and Spain. From T cells, B-cell-depleted T cells, or PBMCs came the material, which was cDNA or gDNA.

The CDR3 is made up of 16 amino acids. Germline CDR1 MDHEN, CDR2 SYDVKM. V dropped 5 bases and J dropped 0 bases, with 16 bases sitting between them. During active infection, Seattle patients enrolled and were then monitored through disease. Under the authors' procedure: For nucleated cells, counts were estimated from reference gene primer amplification. Sequenced by immunoSEQ multiplex PCR; TCRdb stores in-frame clones only, minus some. That table is the source of V, J and clone size, and D and trimming were worked out from the DNA. The sample lists fewer than 300,000 clones, just over 90% seen once, with about 2% in the top ten.

The chain employs TRBV28 and TRBJ1-1; D uncertain. Sequencing used peripheral blood. The TCR originated in a woman aged 25 to 39 with COVID-19, enrolled during active disease. The DNA for the CDR3 is TGTGCCAGCAGTCCCACCCCGGGGAGTATGAACACTGAAGCTTTCTTT. This sequence encodes CASSPTPGSMNTEAFF.